The rows below give T cell receptor beta chains drawn from one sample of a study of OX40 agonist ivuxolimab in advanced cancers. Data came from immunoSEQ multiplex PCR; TCRdb stores just in-frame clones and leaves some out. The table lists about 48,000 clones, 65% to 85% of them singletons, with approximately 1.1% in the top ten. This specimen was CD4+ or CD8+ T cells sorted from blood, taken in a trial of the OX40 agonist ivuxolimab. The receptors come from an adult with an advanced solid tumor such as melanoma, head and neck, liver or kidney cancer. The CDR3 runs from the conserved cysteine through the conserved F or W. Fields, in order: clone size, J gene, V gene, CDR3 protein. Expanded clones get a size class; other rows say once, few or many, or leave the size out.

clone size: NA
J gene: TRBJ1-1
V gene: TRBV18
CDR3 protein: CASSPARGNTEAFF

clone size: NA
J gene: TRBJ1-2
V gene: TRBV5-1
CDR3 protein: CASSPRGTQGASRLPVYGYTF

clone size: NA
J gene: TRBJ1-1
V gene: TRBV19
CDR3 protein: CASSIVGTGASEAFF

clone size: once
J gene: TRBJ2-3
V gene: TRBV18
CDR3 protein: CASSPGTGGDTQYF

clone size: few
J gene: TRBJ2-3
V gene: TRBV7-9
CDR3 protein: CASRWVGDTQYF

clone size: NA
J gene: TRBJ2-3
V gene: TRBV7-2
CDR3 protein: CASSLQSGGVTDTQYF

clone size: NA
J gene: TRBJ1-2
V gene: TRBV10-1
CDR3 protein: CASSDYPGGNSF

clone size: once
J gene: TRBJ1-2
V gene: TRBV29-1
CDR3 protein: CSVLSRTPTSYGYTF

clone size: NA
J gene: TRBJ2-4
V gene: TRBV4-3
CDR3 protein: CASSQEGASGGAKNIQYF

clone size: NA
J gene: TRBJ2-7
V gene: TRBV7-2
CDR3 protein: CASSPTGTGRREQYF

clone size: NA
J gene: TRBJ2-3
V gene: TRBV10-3
CDR3 protein: CAISDVAGTDTQYF